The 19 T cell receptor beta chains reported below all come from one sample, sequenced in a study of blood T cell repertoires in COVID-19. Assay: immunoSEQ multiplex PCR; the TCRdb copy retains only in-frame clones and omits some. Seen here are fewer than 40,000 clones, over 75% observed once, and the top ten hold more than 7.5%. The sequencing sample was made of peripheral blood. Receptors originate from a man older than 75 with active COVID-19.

DNA of the CDR3: TGTGCCAGCTCATCTTCTAGCCCCCAGAGCGAGCAGTACTTC. Translating gives CASSSSSPQSEQYF. The chain recombines TRBV18 with TRBJ2-7, with a possible D match to TRBD2 (5 bases). CDR3 length: 14 residues. Germline CDR1 KGHSH, CDR2 LQKENI. The V end was cut by 5 bases, the J end by 6 bases, with 17 bases between.

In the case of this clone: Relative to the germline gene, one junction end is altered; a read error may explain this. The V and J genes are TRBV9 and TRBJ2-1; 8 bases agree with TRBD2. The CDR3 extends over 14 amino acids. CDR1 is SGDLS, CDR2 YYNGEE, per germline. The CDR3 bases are TGTGCCAGCAGCGCTGGACCGGGACTAGGAGGAACGATCTTC. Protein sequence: CASSAGPGLGGTIF.

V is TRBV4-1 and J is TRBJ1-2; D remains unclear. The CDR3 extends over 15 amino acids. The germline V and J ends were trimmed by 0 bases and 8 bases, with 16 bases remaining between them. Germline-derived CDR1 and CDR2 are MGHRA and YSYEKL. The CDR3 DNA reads TGCGCCAGCAGCCAAGAGCCTCTTTTAATGAGAGGCTACACCTTC. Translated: CASSQEPLLMRGYTF.

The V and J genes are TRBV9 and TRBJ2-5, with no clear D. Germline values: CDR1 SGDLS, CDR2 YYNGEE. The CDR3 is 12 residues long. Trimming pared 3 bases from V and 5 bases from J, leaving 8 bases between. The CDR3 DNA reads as TGTGCCAGCAGCGCCCCCCGGGAGACCCAGTACTTC. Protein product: CASSAPRETQYF. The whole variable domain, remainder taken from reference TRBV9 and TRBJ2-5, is DSGVTQTPKHLITATGQRVTLRCSPRSGDLSVYWYQQSLDQGLQFLIQYYNGEERAKGNILERFSAQQFPDLHSELNLSSLELGDSALYFCASSAPRETQYFGPGTRLLVL.

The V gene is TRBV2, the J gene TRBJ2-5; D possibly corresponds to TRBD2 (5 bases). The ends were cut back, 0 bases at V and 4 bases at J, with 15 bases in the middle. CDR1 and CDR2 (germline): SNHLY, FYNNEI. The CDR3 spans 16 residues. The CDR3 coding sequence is TGTGCCAGCAGTGAAGCGACGGGGTCCTTGGGAGAGACCCAGTACTTC. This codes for CASSEATGSLGETQYF.

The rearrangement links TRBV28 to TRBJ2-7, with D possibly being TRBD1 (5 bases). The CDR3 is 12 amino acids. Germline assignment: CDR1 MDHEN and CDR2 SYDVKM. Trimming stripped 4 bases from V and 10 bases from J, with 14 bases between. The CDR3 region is CASSSPDRLQYF. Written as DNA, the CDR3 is TGTGCCAGCAGTTCACCCGACAGATTACAGTACTTC.

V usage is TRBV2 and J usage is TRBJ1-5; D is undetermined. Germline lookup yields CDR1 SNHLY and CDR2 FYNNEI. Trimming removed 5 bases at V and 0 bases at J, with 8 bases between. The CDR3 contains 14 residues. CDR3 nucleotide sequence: TGTGCCAGCAGTACACTAGATAGCAATCAGCCCCAGCATTTT. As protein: CASSTLDSNQPQHF.

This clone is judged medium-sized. The CDR3 region has the DNA TGTGCCAGCAGCGCGGTACTGAAAGGGGATTTCAATCAGCCCCAGCATTTT. Translating it yields CASSAVLKGDFNQPQHF. V gene TRBV9 combines with J gene TRBJ1-5, with D maybe TRBD1 (5 bases). Germline CDR1 SGDLS, CDR2 YYNGEE. The CDR3 runs to 17 residues. V was cut by 3 bases and J by 3 bases, with 19 bases left in between.

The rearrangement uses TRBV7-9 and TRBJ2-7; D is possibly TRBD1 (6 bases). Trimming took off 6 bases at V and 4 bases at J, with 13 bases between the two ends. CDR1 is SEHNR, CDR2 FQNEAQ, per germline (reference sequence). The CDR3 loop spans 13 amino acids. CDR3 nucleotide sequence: TGTGCCAGCAGAGGGGGTGACAGGTACGAGCAGTACTTC. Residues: CASRGGDRYEQYF.

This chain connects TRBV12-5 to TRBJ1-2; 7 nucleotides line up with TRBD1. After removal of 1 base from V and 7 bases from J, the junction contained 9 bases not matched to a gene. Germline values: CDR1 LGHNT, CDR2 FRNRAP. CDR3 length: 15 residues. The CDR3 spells CASGLGTGANSGYTF. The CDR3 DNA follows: TGTGCTAGTGGTTTGGGTACAGGGGCCAATTCTGGCTACACCTTC.

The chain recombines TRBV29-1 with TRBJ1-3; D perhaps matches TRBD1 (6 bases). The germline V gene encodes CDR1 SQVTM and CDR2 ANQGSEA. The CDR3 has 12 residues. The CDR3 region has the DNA TGCGGCTCGACAGGCTCTGGAAACACCATATATTTT. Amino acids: CGSTGSGNTIYF.

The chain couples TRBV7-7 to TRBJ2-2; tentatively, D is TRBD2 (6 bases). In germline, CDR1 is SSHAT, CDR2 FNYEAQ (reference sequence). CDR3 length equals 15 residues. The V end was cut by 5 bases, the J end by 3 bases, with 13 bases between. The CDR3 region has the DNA TGTGCCAGCAGCCAAGTGGGACTGTACACCGGGGAGCTGTTTTTT. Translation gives CASSQVGLYTGELFF.

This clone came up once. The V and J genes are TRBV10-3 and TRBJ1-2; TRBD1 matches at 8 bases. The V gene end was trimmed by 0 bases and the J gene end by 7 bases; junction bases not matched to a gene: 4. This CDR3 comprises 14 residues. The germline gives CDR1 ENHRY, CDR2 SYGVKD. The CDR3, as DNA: TGTGCCATCAGTGAGTCCCGGACAGGGATTGGCTACACCTTC. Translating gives CAISESRTGIGYTF.

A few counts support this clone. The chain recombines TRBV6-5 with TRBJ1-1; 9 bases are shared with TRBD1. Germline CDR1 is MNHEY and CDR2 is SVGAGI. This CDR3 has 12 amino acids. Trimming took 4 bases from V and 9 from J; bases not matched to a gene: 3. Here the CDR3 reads CASSSGQGQAFF. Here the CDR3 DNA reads TGTGCCAGCAGTTCCGGACAGGGGCAAGCTTTCTTT.

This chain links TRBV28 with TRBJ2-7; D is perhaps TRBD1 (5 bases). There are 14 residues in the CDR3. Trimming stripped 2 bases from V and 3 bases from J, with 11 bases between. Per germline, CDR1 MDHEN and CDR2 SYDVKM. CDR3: CASSLDEGDYEQYF. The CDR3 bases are TGTGCCAGCAGTTTAGACGAAGGGGACTACGAGCAGTACTTC.

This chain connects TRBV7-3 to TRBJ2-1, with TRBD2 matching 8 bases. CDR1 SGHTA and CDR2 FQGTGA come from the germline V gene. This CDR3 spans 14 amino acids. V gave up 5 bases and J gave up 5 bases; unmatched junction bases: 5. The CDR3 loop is CASSQGSGDNEQFF. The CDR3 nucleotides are TGTGCCAGCAGCCAGGGTAGCGGGGACAATGAGCAGTTCTTC.

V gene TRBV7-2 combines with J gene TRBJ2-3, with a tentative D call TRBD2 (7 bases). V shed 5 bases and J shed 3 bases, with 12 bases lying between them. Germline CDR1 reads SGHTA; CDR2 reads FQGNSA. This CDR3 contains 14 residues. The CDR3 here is CASSRGAFTDTQYF. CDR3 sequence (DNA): TGTGCCAGCAGCCGGGGGGCCTTTACAGATACGCAGTATTTT.

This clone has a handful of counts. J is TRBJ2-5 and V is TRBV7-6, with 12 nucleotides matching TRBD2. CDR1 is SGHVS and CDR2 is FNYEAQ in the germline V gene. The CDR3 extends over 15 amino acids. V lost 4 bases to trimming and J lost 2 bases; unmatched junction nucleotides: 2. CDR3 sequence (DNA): TGTGCCAGCAGCTGGACTAGCGGGGTTCAAGAGACCCAGTACTTC. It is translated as CASSWTSGVQETQYF.

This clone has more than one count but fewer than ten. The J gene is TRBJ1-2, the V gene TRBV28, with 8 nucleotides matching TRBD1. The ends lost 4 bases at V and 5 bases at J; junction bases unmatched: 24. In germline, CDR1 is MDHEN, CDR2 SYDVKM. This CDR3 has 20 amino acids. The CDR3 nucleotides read TGTGCCAGCAGTTACCGCTACAACAGGGGGTCCGATCCCACCTCATATGGCTACACCTTC. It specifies CASSYRYNRGSDPTSYGYTF.